This T cell receptor beta chain was obtained from a study of CXCR3-negative and CXCR3-positive naive CD8 T cells. The libraries of TRB cDNA were prepared using 5' RACE with UMI labels. TCRdb re-called the 5' RACE reads and catalogs CDR3 proteins one per entry, DNA excluded. Found here are approximately 56,000 distinct CDR3 sequences; the top ten clones hold less than 25%. The germline V gene encodes CDR1 MNHEY and CDR2 SVGEGT. There are 16 residues in the CDR3. About this clonotype itself: As yet, its antigen is unknown.

Study results and caveats: Much lower diversity was found in memory CD8+ cells, while both naive subsets had comparably high diversity.

The V call is TRBV6-2 or TRBV6-3, the J call TRBJ2-2; the D gene TCRdb calls, TRBD1, cannot be checked with no DNA. This TCR was sampled from a human donor in good health. Some clones in this sample may be carry-over from other donors' samples. The sequenced sample consisted of memory CD8+ T cells from blood. The CDR3 region is CASKRPGQGNTGELFF.